The 30 T cell receptor beta chains below come from one sample, sequenced in a study of T cell responses to AZD1222 COVID-19 vaccine. Sequencing was performed with immunoSEQ multiplex PCR; in TCRdb, only in-frame clones are kept and a portion is missing. The data show more than 85,000 clones, around 87% seen once. The material was peripheral blood, obtained 28 days after the second AZD1222 dose. These receptor sequences come from an adult who received the AZD1222 COVID-19 vaccine.

The sample holds one count of this clone. V and J are TRBV28 and TRBJ2-3; 8 nucleotides line up with TRBD1. V shed 5 bases, J shed 2 bases, and the junction held 9 bases outside the gene matches. Germline V CDR1 and CDR2: MDHEN, SYDVKM. The CDR3 spans 16 residues. The CDR3: CASSPWTGKNTDTQYF. For the CDR3, the DNA is TGTGCCAGCAGTCCATGGACAGGGAAGAACACAGATACGCAGTATTTT.

This sequence joins TRBV7-2 and TRBJ2-1; 14 bases are a match to TRBD2. CDR1 and CDR2 from the germline V gene are SGHTA and FQGNSA. Trimming cost V 4 bases and J 7 bases; bases outside gene matches: 6. The CDR3 loop spans 16 amino acids. The DNA for the CDR3 is TGTGCCAGCAGCTCGGTGGGGACTAGCGGGAGAAATGAGCAGTTCTTC. Protein sequence: CASSSVGTSGRNEQFF.

V and J are TRBV3-1 (or the pseudogene TRBV3-2) and TRBJ1-4, with D possibly TRBD1 on 5 matching bases. This CDR3 contains 14 residues. V was cut by 3 bases and J by 1 base, with 6 bases left in between. The germline V gene has CDR1 LGHDT and CDR2 YNNKEL (reference sequence). The CDR3 loop reads CASSHTGTNEKLFF. The CDR3, as DNA: TGTGCCAGCAGCCATACAGGAACTAATGAAAAACTGTTTTTT.

This chain links TRBV19 with TRBJ1-1; D not certain. The V end lost 6 bases, the J end lost 8 bases, and 25 bases lay between the germline ends. The CDR3 sequence is 16 residues long. Germline lookup yields CDR1 LNHDA and CDR2 SQIVND (reference sequence). The CDR3 nucleotides read TGTGCCAGTAGGGAAGGCACATTTTCGCCTGGAGGGGAAGCTTTCTTT. The encoded protein is CASREGTFSPGGEAFF.

This clone was seen a single time. V gene TRBV6-1 combines with J gene TRBJ1-5, with D maybe TRBD1 (5 bases). The CDR3 runs to 13 residues. V lost 3 bases, J lost 5 bases, and 8 bases lay in between. CDR1 is MNHNS, CDR2 SASEGT, per germline. The CDR3, as DNA: TGTGCCAGCAGTGAGTGGGGGGATCAGCCCCAGCATTTT. Translating it yields CASSEWGDQPQHF.

The V gene is TRBV14, the J gene TRBJ1-1; possibly TRBD1 for D (6 bases). V gave up 0 bases and J gave up 5 bases, with 10 bases separating them. Germline V gene sequence: CDR1 SGHDN, CDR2 FVKESK. CDR3 length equals 14 residues. The CDR3 sequence is CASSQEQGWTEAFF. The CDR3 bases are TGTGCCAGCAGCCAAGAACAGGGATGGACTGAAGCTTTCTTT.

J is TRBJ1-2 and V is TRBV10-3, with a weak D call TRBD1 (5 bases). This CDR3 has 12 amino acids. Germline-derived CDR1 and CDR2 are ENHRY and SYGVKD. V lost 2 bases, J lost 8 bases, and 9 bases lay in between. CDR3 sequence (DNA): TGTGCCATCAGTGAGGCCCCAGGGGGCTACACCTTC. Residues: CAISEAPGGYTF.

This chain links TRBV2 with TRBJ2-7; 7 bases are a match to TRBD1. The V gene end was trimmed by 6 bases and the J gene end by 1 base; junction bases not matched to a gene: 6. Germline CDR1 is SNHLY and CDR2 is FYNNEI. The CDR3 runs 14 residues. The CDR3 nucleotides are TGTGCCAGCAGAGGGGACAGTTTTTCCTACGAGCAGTACTTC. Protein product: CASRGDSFSYEQYF.

J is TRBJ2-1 and V is TRBV5-4; 13 bases map to TRBD2. J lost 6 bases, V lost 4 bases, and 7 bases had no gene match. Germline values: CDR1 SGHNT, CDR2 YYREEE (reference sequence). This CDR3 spans 16 amino acids. The CDR3 spells CASSPLAGGLGNEQFF. The CDR3, as DNA: TGTGCCAGCAGCCCACTAGCGGGAGGGTTAGGCAATGAGCAGTTCTTC.

V usage is TRBV30 and J usage is TRBJ1-6; no definite D call. Trimming left V 4 bases short and J 6 bases short, with 13 bases between. Germline lookup yields CDR1 GTSNPN and CDR2 SVGIG (reference sequence). This CDR3 contains 14 residues. As DNA, the CDR3 is TGTGCCTGGACCTCAAAGGGAGGTAATTCACCCCTCCACTTT. Translated, it gives CAWTSKGGNSPLHF.

The chain employs TRBV5-1 and TRBJ2-7, with 12 bases that match TRBD1. With V trimmed by 0 bases and J by 6 bases, 4 bases remained unmatched. CDR1 and CDR2 from the germline V gene are SGHRS and YFSETQ. The length of the CDR3 is 15 residues. The CDR3 sequence is CASSLAGQGAREQYF. CDR3 DNA sequence: TGCGCCAGCAGCTTGGCGGGACAGGGGGCGCGCGAGCAGTACTTC.

This chain links TRBV5-8 with TRBJ2-3; TRBD2 is a possible D gene (5 bases). The length of the CDR3 is 16 residues. Per germline, CDR1 SGHTS and CDR2 YDEGEE. The ends were cut back, 4 bases at V and 4 bases at J, with 19 bases in the middle. The DNA of the CDR3 is TGTGCCAGCAGCCCCTACCTCGGGAACTGGGCAGATACGCAGTATTTT. The encoded protein is CASSPYLGNWADTQYF.

The chain joins TRBV7-2 to TRBJ1-1; possible D gene TRBD1, 6 bases. The germline CDR1 and CDR2 sequences are SGHTA and FQGNSA. V gave up 11 bases and J gave up 5 bases, with 12 bases separating them. The CDR3 covers 11 residues. CDR3 sequence reads: CALWRGTEAFF. In DNA, the CDR3 is TGTGCCCTCTGGAGGGGGACTGAAGCTTTCTTT. Together with reference TRBV7-2 and TRBJ1-1, the CDR3 gives the full variable domain: GAGVSQSPSNKVTEKGKDVELRCDPISGHTALYWYRQSLGQGLEFLIYFQGNSAPDKSGLPSDRFSAERTGGSVSTLTIQRTQQEDSAVYLCALWRGTEAFFGQGTRLTVV.

This chain joins TRBV30 and TRBJ2-7; TRBD1 matches at 8 bases. Germline values: CDR1 GTSNPN, CDR2 SVGIG (reference sequence). This CDR3 contains 13 residues. Trimming took 5 bases from V and 7 from J; bases not matched to a gene: 10. Here the CDR3 reads CAWSGTGVGEQYF. CDR3 bases: TGTGCCTGGTCTGGGACAGGCGTTGGAGAGCAGTACTTC.

The genes are TRBV28 and TRBJ1-2, with TRBD1 as a possible D gene (6 bases). Trimming took 3 bases from V and 6 from J, leaving 11 bases between them. The germline CDR1 and CDR2 sequences are MDHEN and SYDVKM. The CDR3 contains 13 residues. The CDR3 protein is CASSFRAGDGYTF. CDR3 in DNA: TGTGCCAGCAGTTTTAGGGCAGGGGATGGCTACACCTTC.

V gene TRBV25-1 combines with J gene TRBJ1-2; D unclear. V lost 5 bases, J lost 9 bases, and 13 bases lay in between. CDR1 MGHDK and CDR2 SYGVNS come from the germline V gene. This CDR3 is built from 12 residues. Written as DNA, the CDR3 is TGTGCCAGCAGTTCCTCGGACCGGCGCTACACCTTC. Its translation is CASSSSDRRYTF.

V is TRBV4-2 and J is TRBJ1-3; 9 nucleotides align to TRBD1. CDR3 length equals 16 residues. The germline CDR1 and CDR2 sequences are LGHNA and YNFKEQ. V shed 1 base, J shed 8 bases, and the junction held 9 bases outside the gene matches. CDR3 nucleotides: TGTGCCAGCAGCCAAGGGGCTGCGGGACAGGGAGACACCATATATTTT. This encodes CASSQGAAGQGDTIYF.

This clone was seen only a few times. The rearrangement links TRBV6-5 to TRBJ1-4; the match to TRBD1 covers 9 bases. The CDR3 covers 16 residues. Trimming took 4 bases from V and 0 from J; bases not matched to a gene: 3. Looked up from germline, CDR1 is MNHEY and CDR2 is SVGAGI. The CDR3 region is CASSLDRGATNEKLFF. CDR3 DNA sequence: TGTGCCAGCAGTTTGGACAGGGGAGCAACTAATGAAAAACTGTTTTTT.

The chain joins TRBV20-1 to TRBJ1-6; D unresolved. Per the germline V gene, CDR1 is DFQATT and CDR2 is SNEGSKA (reference sequence). The CDR3 contains 15 residues. V was shortened by 3 bases and J by 3 bases, with 12 bases between the two germline ends. CDR3 in DNA: TGCAGTGCTAGTGAAGAATCGGGCTATAATTCACCCCTCCACTTT. This translates into CSASEESGYNSPLHF.

The chain recombines TRBV3-1 (or the pseudogene TRBV3-2) with TRBJ2-5, with 10 positions matching TRBD2. Unmatched junction bases numbered 8, after V lost 3 bases and J lost 7 bases. The CDR3 sequence is 15 residues long. The germline V gene encodes CDR1 LGHDT and CDR2 YNNKEL (reference sequence). CDR3 coding DNA: TGTGCCAGCAGCCATGGAGCGGGAGGGCCGGGGACCCAGTACTTC. Protein sequence: CASSHGAGGPGTQYF.

V and J are TRBV12-3 or TRBV12-4 and TRBJ2-7; perhaps D is TRBD1 or TRBD2 (5 bases each). V gave up 3 bases and J gave up 5 bases, with 8 bases separating them. This CDR3 is built from 12 residues. CDR3 nucleotide sequence: TGTGCCAGCAGTTTTGGGGGAAACGAGCAGTACTTC. Translation: CASSFGGNEQYF.

The J gene is TRBJ1-5, the V gene TRBV28, with TRBD1 identical over 7 bases. V shed 6 bases, J shed 6 bases, and the junction held 11 bases outside the gene matches. The CDR3 is 15 amino acids. From germline, CDR1 is MDHEN and CDR2 SYDVKM. The CDR3 region is CASRKGQLKAQPQHF. The CDR3 DNA sequence: TGTGCCAGCAGAAAGGGACAGTTGAAGGCTCAGCCCCAGCATTTT.

The chain links TRBV15 to TRBJ1-4, with TRBD1 matching over 8 bases. Germline assignment: CDR1 LNHNV and CDR2 YYDKDF (reference sequence). This CDR3 is 16 amino acids long. V dropped 0 bases and J dropped 7; count of bases not matched to a gene: 7. As DNA, the CDR3 is TGTGCCACCAGCAGAGAGTCCGGACAGGGTGGTGAAAAACTGTTTTTT. Translation: CATSRESGQGGEKLFF.

Relative to its sample, this clone is medium-sized. V and J are TRBV5-5 and TRBJ1-1; TRBD1 aligns across 7 bases. CDR3 length: 15 residues. Germline trimming cut 5 bases from V and 0 bases from J; bases unmatched to any gene: 7. CDR1 is SGHKS and CDR2 is YYEKEE in the germline V gene (reference sequence). DNA for the CDR3: TGTGCCAGCAGTTGGACAGGTATCATGAACACTGAAGCTTTCTTT. It is translated as CASSWTGIMNTEAFF.

The genes are TRBV5-6 and TRBJ1-2; D is perhaps TRBD1 (6 bases). The CDR3 consists of 15 residues. V was pared by 5 bases and J by 6 bases, with 20 bases between. The germline CDR1 and CDR2 sequences are SGHDT and YYEEEE. The CDR3 region has the DNA TGTGCCAGCAGGGGCTTGACGGACCGACAGGATGGCTACACCTTC. Protein: CASRGLTDRQDGYTF.

The chain is built from TRBV6-2 or TRBV6-3 and TRBJ1-5, with D possibly matching TRBD1 (6 bases). CDR3 size: 14 residues. Germline CDR1 MNHEY, CDR2 SVGEGT. The germline V and J ends were trimmed by 6 bases and 1 base, with 10 bases remaining between them. The CDR3 DNA is TGTGCCAGCAGCCTACAGGGAAGCAATCAGCCCCAGCATTTT. As protein: CASSLQGSNQPQHF.

Here the CDR3 reads CATSDFLGSTSGNTIYF. The CDR3 region has the DNA TGTGCCACCAGTGATTTTCTGGGCTCTACCTCTGGAAACACCATATATTTT. This chain connects TRBV24-1 to TRBJ1-3; D uncertain. The V gene's germline CDR1 is KGHDR and CDR2 SFDVKD. Trimming cost V 1 base and J 0 bases, with 12 bases left between them. The CDR3 covers 17 residues.

The gene calls are TRBV29-1 and TRBJ1-1; D may be TRBD1 (6 bases). The V end was cut by 4 bases, the J end by 11 bases, with 23 bases between. The CDR3 totals 14 residues. From germline, CDR1 is SQVTM and CDR2 ANQGSEA. CDR3 loop: CSVGRTTGSRGAFF. The CDR3 DNA reads TGCAGCGTTGGGAGAACGACAGGCTCAAGAGGGGCTTTCTTT.

The V and J genes are TRBV6-2 or TRBV6-3 and TRBJ1-5; no clear D gene. V was clipped by 4 bases and J by 2 bases, with 6 bases between them. The CDR3 spans 13 residues. Per germline, CDR1 MNHEY and CDR2 SVGEGT. The CDR3 region is CASSWGGNQPQHF. The CDR3, as DNA: TGTGCCAGCAGTTGGGGAGGCAATCAGCCCCAGCATTTT.

The rearrangement links TRBV7-3 to TRBJ2-1; D perhaps matches TRBD2 (6 bases). The CDR3 is 16 residues long. Trimming took 2 bases from V and 2 from J, leaving 13 bases between them. Germline V lookup: CDR1 SGHTA, CDR2 FQGTGA. The CDR3 nucleotides read TGTGCCAGCAGCTTACGGGCGGGGACCACCTACAATGAGCAGTTCTTC. The encoded protein is CASSLRAGTTYNEQFF. Drawing the rest from reference TRBV7-3 and TRBJ2-1, the complete variable domain is GAGVSQTPSNKVTEKGKYVELRCDPISGHTALYWYRQSLGQGPEFLIYFQGTGAADDSGLPNDRFFAVRPEGSVSTLKIQRTERGDSAVYLCASSLRAGTTYNEQFFGPGTRLTVL.